The next 11 T cell receptor beta chains were all read from a single sample in a study of memory CD4+ T cells and cytomegalovirus serostatus. Measured with immunoSEQ multiplex PCR; TCRdb has only the in-frame clones, and not every one. The data show 54,000 or so clones, roughly 81% seen once. The sort gate was single viable CD3+CD4+CD8-CD45RO+ cells for memory CD4+ T cells. Sequenced: memory CD4+ T cells from blood. These receptors originate from an adult in good health and CMV-seronegative.

This sequence joins TRBV11-3 and TRBJ2-2, with a tentative D call TRBD1 (6 bases). Trimming removed 6 bases from V and 0 bases from J, with 11 bases in between. The CDR3 runs 15 residues. Germline assignment: CDR1 SGHNT and CDR2 YENEEA. CDR3 in DNA: TGTGCCAGCAGTTTGGACAGCCCGAACACCGGGGAGCTGTTTTTT. Protein product: CASSLDSPNTGELFF.

In DNA form, the CDR3 reads TGTGCCAGCAGGGGACCACAGGGGGCATACACTGAAGCTTTCTTT. Protein product: CASRGPQGAYTEAFF. The rearrangement joins TRBV25-1 to TRBJ1-1, with 9 bases matching TRBD1. This CDR3 spans 15 amino acids. V was pared by 6 bases and J by 3 bases, with 8 bases of the junction left unmatched. CDR1 is MGHDK, CDR2 SYGVNS, per germline.

The V call is TRBV4-3, the J call TRBJ2-3; a possible D gene is TRBD2 (5 bases). CDR1 and CDR2 (germline): LGHNA, YSLEER. V shed 3 bases and J shed 3 bases, with 10 bases lying between them. The CDR3 consists of 14 residues. The CDR3: CASSQGRWTDTQYF. CDR3 bases: TGCGCCAGCAGCCAGGGGAGATGGACAGATACGCAGTATTTT.

This rearrangement joins TRBV6-5 to TRBJ1-2, with D uncertain. Germline-derived CDR1 and CDR2 are MNHEY and SVGAGI. The CDR3 extends over 13 amino acids. Trimming took 0 bases from V and 7 from J, leaving 9 bases between them. The CDR3 DNA reads as TGTGCCAGCAGTTACTCAGGGCCAGGTGGCTACACCTTC. This sequence encodes CASSYSGPGGYTF.

The V call is TRBV7-3, the J call TRBJ1-1, with 10 bases identical to TRBD1. This CDR3 has 18 amino acids. The V segment lost 1 base and the J segment 0 bases; nucleotides outside the gene matches: 8. Germline CDR1 is SGHTA and CDR2 is FQGTGA. The CDR3 spells CASSLRSGTGALNTEAFF. The CDR3 DNA is TGTGCCAGCAGCTTAAGGTCAGGGACAGGGGCGTTGAACACTGAAGCTTTCTTT.

The chain couples TRBV5-4 to TRBJ2-3, with unresolved D. There are 15 residues in the CDR3. Trimming stripped 4 bases from V and 0 bases from J, with 12 bases between. From germline, CDR1 is SGHNT and CDR2 YYREEE (reference sequence). The CDR3: CASSQMASSTDTQYF. The DNA for the CDR3 is TGTGCCAGCAGCCAAATGGCTTCTAGCACAGATACGCAGTATTTT.

This rearrangement joins TRBV9 to TRBJ2-1; 7 bases match TRBD2. The CDR3 has 18 residues. The germline V gene encodes CDR1 SGDLS and CDR2 YYNGEE. J gave up 0 bases and V 3 bases, and 12 bases lay outside the gene matches. CDR3 nucleotide sequence: TGTGCCAGCAGCGATATAGGGGAGGGCCGCTCCTCCTACAATGAGCAGTTCTTC. Translation gives CASSDIGEGRSSYNEQFF.

The CDR3 sequence: CASSGIGNEQFF. DNA for the CDR3: TGCGCCAGCAGTGGGATTGGCAATGAGCAGTTCTTC. This chain uses TRBV10-2 with TRBJ2-1, with no clear D. V lost 4 bases and J 6 bases, leaving 7 bases between the germline ends. This CDR3 has 12 residues. Per germline, CDR1 WSHSY and CDR2 SAAADI.

This chain links TRBV7-8 with TRBJ2-1; 8 nucleotides align to TRBD2. Germline values: CDR1 SGHVS, CDR2 FQNEAQ. Losses at the gene ends were 5 bases for V and 3 bases for J; bases not matched to a gene: 6. This CDR3 is 15 amino acids long. CDR3 nucleotide sequence: TGTGCCAGCAGCCTTACTAGCGGACTCTACAATGAGCAGTTCTTC. This translates into CASSLTSGLYNEQFF.

J is TRBJ1-2 and V is TRBV4-2; 9 nucleotides match TRBD1. Germline CDR1 is LGHNA and CDR2 is YNFKEQ. Trimming removed 0 bases from V and 1 base from J; junction bases left unmatched: 3. CDR3 size: 16 residues. CDR3 sequence reads: CASSQDRQGGNYGYTF. The CDR3 bases are TGTGCCAGCAGCCAAGACCGACAGGGGGGTAACTATGGCTACACCTTC.

The chain uses TRBV5-6 and TRBJ2-7; D is ambiguous. V lost 4 bases, J lost 1 base, and 15 bases lay in between. Germline V gives CDR1 SGHDT, CDR2 YYEEEE. The CDR3 totals 15 residues. This CDR3 is CASSPEFGLSYEQYF. The CDR3 nucleotides read TGTGCCAGCAGCCCGGAGTTCGGCCTTTCCTACGAGCAGTACTTC.